The clone carrying this TCR beta chain was seen at least ten times. The antigen remains undetermined. Ophthalmopathic donors had moderate-to-severe activity, CAS ≥3 and NOSPECS ≥4, with disease that had lasted under 3 months. The germline gives CDR1 SEHNR, CDR2 FQNEAQ (reference sequence). The CDR3 totals 13 residues. The authors amplified TCR beta CDR3 regions from RNA transcripts. A first-round RT-PCR used HTBI primers, followed by a second-round multiplex PCR. One entry per CDR3 protein results from TCRdb running MiXCR on the multiplex PCR reads. The data contain about 740,000 distinct CDR3 sequences, 40% of them singletons. These data come from a study of Graves' ophthalmopathy and Graves' hyperthyroidism. Notes on the study in general: Blood contained most expanded thyroid clonotypes exceeding 0.001 frequency.

V gene TRBV7-9 combines with J gene TRBJ1-2, with TRBD1 identical over 8 bases. The sequenced sample was peripheral blood. The origin of this receptor is an adult man with Graves' ophthalmopathy. CDR3 sequence reads: CATTGVAAYGYTF. The CDR3 bases are TGTGCTACGACAGGGGTGGCGGCCTACGGCTACACCTTC.